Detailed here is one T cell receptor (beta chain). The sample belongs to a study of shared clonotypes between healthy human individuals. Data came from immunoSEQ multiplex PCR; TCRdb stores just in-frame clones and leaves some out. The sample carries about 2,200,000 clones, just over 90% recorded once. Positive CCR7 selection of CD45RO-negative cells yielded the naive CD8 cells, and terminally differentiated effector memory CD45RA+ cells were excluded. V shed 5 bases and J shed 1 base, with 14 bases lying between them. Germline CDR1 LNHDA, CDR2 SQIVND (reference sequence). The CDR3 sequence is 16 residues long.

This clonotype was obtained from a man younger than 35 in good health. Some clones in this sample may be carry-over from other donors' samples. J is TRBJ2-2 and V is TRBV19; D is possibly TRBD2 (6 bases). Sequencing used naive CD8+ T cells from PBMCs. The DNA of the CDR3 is TGTGCCAGTAGTCCCCGGAGGGGAAAGAACACCGGGGAGCTGTTTTTT. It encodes CASSPRRGKNTGELFF.